This T cell receptor (beta chain) came from a study of OX40 agonist ivuxolimab in advanced cancers. Study-wide background: Mean age 60 years, range about 20 to 90; around 80% male. Findings and limits, study-wide: CD8+ T cells (on average) carried more expanded clones than CD4+ T cells.

Clones were sequenced by immunoSEQ multiplex PCR, and TCRdb holds only the in-frame ones, with some missing. The repertoire holds tens of thousands of clones, approximately 92% seen once, with approximately 0.32% in the top ten. Worth noting for this clone: What it recognizes is unknown.

CDR1 SGHRS and CDR2 YFSETQ come from the germline V gene. CDR3 length: 15 residues. V shed 4 bases, J shed 5 bases, and the junction held 9 bases outside the gene matches. This TCR was recovered from an adult with an advanced solid tumor such as melanoma, head and neck, liver or kidney cancer. The source was CD4+ or CD8+ T cells sorted from blood, collected in a trial of the OX40 agonist ivuxolimab. The chain links TRBV5-1 to TRBJ2-5; 9 nucleotides match TRBD2. The CDR3 loop is CASSKTGTSFETQYF. The DNA for the CDR3 is TGCGCCAGCAGCAAAACCGGGACTAGCTTCGAGACCCAGTACTTC. The whole variable domain, remainder taken from reference TRBV5-1 and TRBJ2-5, is KAGVTQTPRYLIKTRGQQVTLSCSPISGHRSVSWYQQTPGQGLQFLFEYFSETQRNKGNFPGRFSGRQFSNSRSEMNVSTLELGDSALYLCASSKTGTSFETQYFGPGTRLLVL.